This TCR beta chain is from a study of patients and donors after allogeneic stem cell transplantation. There are a few counts of this clonotype. The CDR3 runs 14 residues. Germline V CDR1 and CDR2: SGDLS, YYNGEE. V was trimmed by 3 bases and J by 2 bases, leaving 11 bases between them. MiXCR, applied by TCRdb to the RT-PCR reads, yields one record per CDR3 protein. Here the sample spans about 410,000 distinct CDR3 sequences, about a sixth being singletons. The V and J genes are TRBV9 and TRBJ1-2; no clear D gene. Sequenced material: blood, either unsorted or a sorted T cell fraction (not recorded which). This clonotype was obtained from a human donor who was either an allogeneic HSCT recipient or a stem cell or donor lymphocyte infusion donor (not recorded which). It is not recorded whose cells these are; they may come from a transplant donor. CDR3 loop: CASSERGRNYGYTF. In nucleotides, the CDR3 is TGTGCCAGCAGCGAGCGCGGACGGAACTATGGCTACACCTTC. The variable domain in full, completed from reference TRBV9 and TRBJ1-2, reads DSGVTQTPKHLITATGQRVTLRCSPRSGDLSVYWYQQSLDQGLQFLIQYYNGEERAKGNILERFSAQQFPDLHSELNLSSLELGDSALYFCASSERGRNYGYTFGSGTRLTVV.